This TCR beta chain was retrieved from a study of cytomegalovirus exposure and HLA in healthy donors. Trimming left V 2 bases short and J 4 bases short, with 9 bases between. In germline, CDR1 is SGHRS, CDR2 YFSETQ. The CDR3 is 13 residues long. Generated by immunoSEQ multiplex PCR, the TCRdb table keeps only in-frame clones and is missing some. The sample lists approximately 300,000 clones, about nine tenths occurring once. The sequencing input was PBMCs. The J gene is TRBJ2-5, the V gene TRBV5-1; D is perhaps TRBD2 (6 bases). The clonotype originates from a woman under 30 in good health and CMV-seronegative. The CDR3 region has the DNA TGCGCCAGCAGCTTCTCTAGCGCAGAGACCCAGTACTTC. Translating it yields CASSFSSAETQYF.